These T cell receptor beta chains were read from a single sample in a study of blood T cell repertoires in COVID-19. Data came from immunoSEQ multiplex PCR; TCRdb stores just in-frame clones and leaves some out. The data contain fewer than 450,000 clones, more than 70% of them seen just once; the ten biggest clones take up over 9.5%. Sequencing input: peripheral blood. All receptors come from a woman aged 45 to 65 with COVID-19, enrolled during active disease. CDR3s include the opening cysteine and the closing phenylalanine or tryptophan. Fields, in order: V gene, J gene, D gene, clone size, CDR3 protein, CDR3 DNA. A D gene is named only where the DNA matches it firmly. Expanded clones are given a class, and other clones once, few, many or no size at all.

v_call: TRBV3-1/TRBV3-2
j_call: TRBJ2-7
d_call: TRBD2
clone_size: -
cdr3_aa: CASSRGLYYEQYF
cdr3_nt: TGTGCCAGCAGCCGGGGACTATACTACGAGCAGTACTTC

v_call: TRBV19
j_call: TRBJ2-6
d_call: -
clone_size: -
cdr3_aa: CASMDSFGANVLTF
cdr3_nt: TGTGCCAGTATGGACTCCTTTGGGGCCAACGTCCTGACTTTC

v_call: TRBV29-1
j_call: TRBJ1-2
d_call: TRBD1
clone_size: -
cdr3_aa: CSVGGQGQGGYTF
cdr3_nt: TGCAGCGTTGGGGGACAGGGTCAAGGTGGCTACACCTTC

v_call: TRBV12-3/TRBV12-4
j_call: TRBJ2-7
d_call: -
clone_size: -
cdr3_aa: CASSLVVFDEQYF
cdr3_nt: TGTGCCAGCAGTTTAGTTGTGTTCGACGAGCAGTACTTC

v_call: TRBV18
j_call: TRBJ2-5
d_call: TRBD1
clone_size: once
cdr3_aa: CASSPTTGGQETQYF
cdr3_nt: TGTGCCAGCTCACCAACGACAGGGGGACAAGAGACCCAGTACTTC

v_call: TRBV19
j_call: TRBJ2-7
d_call: -
clone_size: -
cdr3_aa: CASTKLGGGEQYF
cdr3_nt: TGTGCCAGTACCAAGCTCGGGGGTGGCGAGCAGTACTTC

v_call: TRBV2
j_call: TRBJ2-1
d_call: -
clone_size: -
cdr3_aa: CASTQVNEQFF
cdr3_nt: TGTGCCAGCACTCAGGTAAATGAGCAGTTCTTC

v_call: TRBV28
j_call: TRBJ1-2
d_call: -
clone_size: -
cdr3_aa: CASSSGTSRGYTF
cdr3_nt: TGTGCCAGCAGCAGCGGGACATCTAGGGGCTACACCTTC

v_call: TRBV6-5
j_call: TRBJ1-6
d_call: TRBD1
clone_size: -
cdr3_aa: CASSYQGQGNSPLHF
cdr3_nt: TGTGCCAGCAGTTACCAGGGACAGGGGAATTCACCCCTCCACTTT

v_call: TRBV5-1
j_call: TRBJ2-7
d_call: -
clone_size: -
cdr3_aa: CASSRLEAEQYF
cdr3_nt: TGCGCCAGCAGCCGTCTAGAGGCCGAGCAGTACTTC

v_call: TRBV27
j_call: TRBJ1-4
d_call: TRBD1
clone_size: -
cdr3_aa: CASSLGDRDGKLFF
cdr3_nt: TGTGCCAGCAGTTTGGGGGACAGGGATGGAAAACTGTTTTTT

v_call: TRBV6-2/TRBV6-3
j_call: TRBJ1-1
d_call: -
clone_size: -
cdr3_aa: CASSYQGVENTEAFF
cdr3_nt: TGTGCCAGCAGTTACCAGGGTGTGGAGAACACTGAAGCTTTCTTT

v_call: TRBV30
j_call: TRBJ1-4
d_call: -
clone_size: -
cdr3_aa: CAWSHSAGSVDEKLFF
cdr3_nt: TGTGCCTGGAGCCACTCTGCGGGGTCCGTCGATGAAAAACTGTTTTTT

v_call: TRBV6-5
j_call: TRBJ2-1
d_call: -
clone_size: -
cdr3_aa: CASSLRGGVNEQFF
cdr3_nt: TGTGCCAGCAGCCTGAGGGGGGGAGTCAATGAGCAGTTCTTC

v_call: TRBV5-8
j_call: TRBJ1-4
d_call: -
clone_size: -
cdr3_aa: CASSLGGFAVGATNEKLFF
cdr3_nt: TGTGCCAGCAGCTTGGGAGGGTTCGCAGTCGGGGCAACTAATGAAAAACTGTTTTTT

v_call: TRBV6-1
j_call: TRBJ2-3
d_call: TRBD1
clone_size: many
cdr3_aa: CASSEGTGPDTQYF
cdr3_nt: TGTGCCAGCAGTGAAGGGACAGGGCCCGATACGCAGTATTTT

v_call: TRBV29-1
j_call: TRBJ1-1
d_call: -
clone_size: -
cdr3_aa: CSVGRSTRDTEAFF
cdr3_nt: TGCAGCGTTGGGAGGAGTACCCGAGACACTGAAGCTTTCTTT

v_call: TRBV12-3/TRBV12-4
j_call: TRBJ1-1
d_call: -
clone_size: -
cdr3_aa: CASRPWGETEAFF
cdr3_nt: TGTGCCAGCCGCCCGTGGGGCGAGACTGAAGCTTTCTTT

v_call: TRBV11-2
j_call: TRBJ2-3
d_call: TRBD2
clone_size: -
cdr3_aa: CASSLLAGGRGTQYF
cdr3_nt: TGTGCCAGCAGCCTCCTAGCGGGGGGGCGCGGTACGCAGTATTTT

v_call: TRBV5-1
j_call: TRBJ1-1
d_call: TRBD1
clone_size: -
cdr3_aa: CASSLGQGANTEAFF
cdr3_nt: TGCGCCAGCAGCTTGGGACAGGGGGCGAACACTGAAGCTTTCTTT

v_call: TRBV7-8
j_call: TRBJ2-1
d_call: TRBD2
clone_size: -
cdr3_aa: CASSLGLAHEQFF
cdr3_nt: TGTGCCAGCAGCCTGGGACTAGCCCATGAGCAGTTCTTC

v_call: TRBV5-1
j_call: TRBJ1-1
d_call: -
clone_size: -
cdr3_aa: CASSLEGQGSTEAFF
cdr3_nt: TGCGCCAGCAGCTTGGAGGGGCAGGGTTCCACTGAAGCTTTCTTT

v_call: TRBV3-1/TRBV3-2
j_call: TRBJ2-1
d_call: TRBD2
clone_size: -
cdr3_aa: CASSHLGGAHNEQFF
cdr3_nt: TGTGCCAGCAGCCACCTCGGGGGGGCCCACAATGAGCAGTTCTTC